This TCR beta chain originates from a study of early T cells in non-severe SARS-CoV-2 infection. The CDR3 runs to 12 residues. Germline lookup yields CDR1 SQVTM and CDR2 ANQGSEA. Unique molecular identifiers (one per individual cDNA molecule) were attached. TCRdb reanalysed the 5' RACE reads using MiXCR and keeps one entry per CDR3 protein. The repertoire holds tens of thousands of distinct CDR3 sequences, with around 5% as singletons. This clonotype is classed as medium-sized. This receptor was taken from an adult who was a healthcare worker with PCR-confirmed SARS-CoV-2 infection or an uninfected control (not recorded which). The specimen was whole blood. The chain links TRBV29-1 to TRBJ2-3; 9 nucleotides match TRBD2. The CDR3 DNA sequence: TGCAGTGGCGGGAGGGCCCCAGATACGCAGTATTTT. Amino acids: CSGGRAPDTQYF.